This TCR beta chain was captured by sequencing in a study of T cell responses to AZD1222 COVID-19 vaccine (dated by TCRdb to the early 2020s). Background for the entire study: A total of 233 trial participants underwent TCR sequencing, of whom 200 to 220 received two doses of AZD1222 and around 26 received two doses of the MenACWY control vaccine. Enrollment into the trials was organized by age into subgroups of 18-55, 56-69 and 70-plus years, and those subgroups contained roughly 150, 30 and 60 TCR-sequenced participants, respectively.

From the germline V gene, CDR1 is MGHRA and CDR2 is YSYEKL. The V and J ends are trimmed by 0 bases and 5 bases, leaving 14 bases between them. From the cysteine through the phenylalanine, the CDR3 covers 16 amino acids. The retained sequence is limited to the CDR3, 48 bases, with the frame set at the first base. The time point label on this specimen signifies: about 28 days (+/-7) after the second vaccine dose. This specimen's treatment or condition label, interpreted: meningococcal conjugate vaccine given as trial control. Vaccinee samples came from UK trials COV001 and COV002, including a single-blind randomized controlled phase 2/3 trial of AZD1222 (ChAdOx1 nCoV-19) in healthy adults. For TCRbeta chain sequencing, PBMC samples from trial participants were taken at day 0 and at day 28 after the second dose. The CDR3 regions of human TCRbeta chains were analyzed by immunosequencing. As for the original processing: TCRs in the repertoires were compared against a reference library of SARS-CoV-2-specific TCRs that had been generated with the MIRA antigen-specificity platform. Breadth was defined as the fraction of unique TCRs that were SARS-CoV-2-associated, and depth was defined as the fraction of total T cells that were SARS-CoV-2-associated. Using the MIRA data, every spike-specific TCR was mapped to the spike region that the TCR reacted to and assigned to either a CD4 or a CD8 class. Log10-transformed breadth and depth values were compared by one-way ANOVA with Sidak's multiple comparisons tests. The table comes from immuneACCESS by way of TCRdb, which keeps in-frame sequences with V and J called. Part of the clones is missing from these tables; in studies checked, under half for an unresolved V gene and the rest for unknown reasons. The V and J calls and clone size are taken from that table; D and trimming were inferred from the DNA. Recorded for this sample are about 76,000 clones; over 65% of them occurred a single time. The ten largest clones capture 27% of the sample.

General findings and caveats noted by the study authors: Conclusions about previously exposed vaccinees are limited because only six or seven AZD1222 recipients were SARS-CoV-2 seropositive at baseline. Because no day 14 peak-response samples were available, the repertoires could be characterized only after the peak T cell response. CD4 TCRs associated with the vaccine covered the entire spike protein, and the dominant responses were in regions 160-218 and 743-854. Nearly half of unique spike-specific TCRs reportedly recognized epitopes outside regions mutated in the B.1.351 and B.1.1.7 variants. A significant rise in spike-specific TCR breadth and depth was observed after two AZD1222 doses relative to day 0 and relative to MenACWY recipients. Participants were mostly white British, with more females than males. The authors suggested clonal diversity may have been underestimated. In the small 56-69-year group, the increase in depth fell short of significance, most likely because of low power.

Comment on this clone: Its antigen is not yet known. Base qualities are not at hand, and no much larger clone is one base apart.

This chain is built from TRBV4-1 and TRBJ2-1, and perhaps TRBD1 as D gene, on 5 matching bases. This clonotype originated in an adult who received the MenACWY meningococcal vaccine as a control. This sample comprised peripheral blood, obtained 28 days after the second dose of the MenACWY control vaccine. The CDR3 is CASSQDGQGKDNEQFF. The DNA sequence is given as TGCGCCAGCAGCCAAGATGGCCAGGGCAAGGACAATGAGCAGTTCTTC.